The 15 T cell receptor beta chains below all came from one sample that was sequenced in a study of long-term antiretroviral therapy in people with HIV. Sequencing used immunoSEQ v3.0 at survey level. Assay: immunoSEQ multiplex PCR; the TCRdb copy retains only in-frame clones and omits some. The sample consists of approximately 24,000 clones, roughly 86% of them appearing once. This material consisted of unsorted PBMCs, taken 4.4 years after starting antiretroviral therapy. The receptors here all came from a man aged 25 to 40 with HIV.

In this sample, this clone turned up once. V usage is TRBV6-5 and J usage is TRBJ1-1; D is perhaps TRBD1 (6 bases). The CDR3 totals 16 residues. In germline, CDR1 is MNHEY, CDR2 SVGAGI. The germline V and J ends were trimmed by 2 bases and 0 bases, with 13 bases remaining between them. CDR3 region: CASSYRGSSVNTEAFF. The CDR3 region has the DNA TGTGCCAGCAGTTACAGGGGGTCGTCAGTGAACACTGAAGCTTTCTTT.

This sequence joins TRBV2 and TRBJ2-7; 8 positions match TRBD1. With 8 bases clipped from V and 5 bases from J, the junction kept 8 bases outside the gene matches. The CDR3 runs 13 residues. Germline assignment: CDR1 SNHLY and CDR2 FYNNEI. The CDR3 bases are TGTGCCAGCTTGGGGGACAGGTCAAACGAGCAGTACTTC. Translated, it gives CASLGDRSNEQYF. Using reference TRBV2 and TRBJ2-7 for the parts outside the CDR3, the full variable domain is EPEVTQTPSHQVTQMGQEVILRCVPISNHLYFYWYRQILGQKVEFLVSFYNNEISEKSEIFDDQFSVERPDGSNFTLKIRSTKLEDSAMYFCASLGDRSNEQYFGPGTRLTVT.

In its sample, this clone was seen once. V usage is TRBV5-6 and J usage is TRBJ1-2; 7 nucleotides agree with TRBD1. CDR3 size: 15 residues. The trim removed 1 base at V and 4 bases at J, leaving 7 bases unmatched. Germline CDR1 SGHDT, CDR2 YYEEEE. CDR3 loop: CASSLRGRHFYGYTF. The CDR3, as DNA: TGTGCCAGCAGCTTGAGGGGGCGGCATTTCTATGGCTACACCTTC.

The V gene is TRBV28, the J gene TRBJ1-1, with D possibly being TRBD1 (5 bases). This CDR3 comprises 18 residues. Germline V gene data show CDR1 as MDHEN and CDR2 as SYDVKM. The V end was cut by 3 bases, the J end by 1 base, with 21 bases between. The CDR3 coding sequence is TGTGCCAGCAGTTTCAAGTACGAGCCGACAGCGGAGAACACTGAAGCTTTCTTT. Translation: CASSFKYEPTAENTEAFF. Combining the CDR3 with reference TRBV28 and TRBJ1-1 gives the whole variable domain DVKVTQSSRYLVKRTGEKVFLECVQDMDHENMFWYRQDPGLGLRLIYFSYDVKMKEKGDIPEGYSVSREKKERFSLILESASTNQTSMYLCASSFKYEPTAENTEAFFGQGTRLTVV.

This chain links TRBV2 with TRBJ1-5; 7 bases line up with TRBD1. Germline CDR1 and CDR2: SNHLY and FYNNEI. This CDR3 comprises 20 residues. V lost 2 bases and J lost 5; bases outside the gene matches: 21. The DNA for the CDR3 is TGTGCCAGCAGTGAATATTCGTTACGGCGCGCGGAGGGGGCGCATCAGCCCCAGCATTTT. It codes for CASSEYSLRRAEGAHQPQHF.

The chain combines TRBV7-9 with TRBJ2-5; D remains ambiguous. Trimming left V 5 bases short and J 0 bases short, with 4 bases between. This CDR3 is built from 12 residues. From germline, CDR1 is SEHNR and CDR2 FQNEAQ (reference sequence). This CDR3 is CASSMYQETQYF. The CDR3 nucleotides read TGTGCCAGCAGCATGTACCAAGAGACCCAGTACTTC.

This chain connects TRBV27 to TRBJ2-2, with D perhaps TRBD1 (6 bases). The CDR3 is 13 amino acids. Trimming took 2 bases from V and 6 from J, leaving 7 bases between them. Per germline, CDR1 MNHEY and CDR2 SMNVEV (reference sequence). The CDR3 region is CASSLRQAGELFF. As DNA, the CDR3 is TGTGCCAGCAGTTTAAGACAGGCCGGGGAGCTGTTTTTT.

This clone is a singleton in its sample. V is TRBV7-9 and J is TRBJ2-3; the match to TRBD2 covers 8 bases. Germline trimming cut 3 bases from V and 1 base from J; bases unmatched to any gene: 0. Per the germline V gene, CDR1 is SEHNR and CDR2 is FQNEAQ (reference sequence). This CDR3 comprises 14 residues. CDR3 sequence (DNA): TGTGCCAGCAGCTTTAGCGGGGGCACAGATACGCAGTATTTT. Amino acids: CASSFSGGTDTQYF.

The chain links TRBV5-1 to TRBJ2-7, with D possibly being TRBD1 (6 bases). V was cut by 4 bases and J by 0 bases, with 14 bases left in between. Per the germline V gene, CDR1 is SGHRS and CDR2 is YFSETQ. This CDR3 comprises 15 residues. DNA of the CDR3: TGCGCCAGCAGCCCCCGAGGACAGAGCTCCTACGAGCAGTACTTC. Translating gives CASSPRGQSSYEQYF.

The chain joins TRBV6-5 to TRBJ1-1, with D possibly matching TRBD1 (6 bases). The germline V gene encodes CDR1 MNHEY and CDR2 SVGAGI. Trimming took off 4 bases at V and 4 bases at J, with 16 bases between the two ends. The CDR3 covers 15 residues. The CDR3 DNA sequence: TGTGCCAGCAGTTTTGACCTACAGGGAGCCACTGAAGCTTTCTTT. Residues: CASSFDLQGATEAFF.

The J gene is TRBJ2-7, the V gene TRBV6-5; D uncertain. V was cut by 0 bases and J by 9 bases, with 12 bases left in between. CDR1 and CDR2 from the germline V gene are MNHEY and SVGAGI. CDR3 length equals 13 residues. As DNA, the CDR3 is TGTGCCAGCAGTTACTCGACATGGGCCCTGCAGTACTTC. This gives the protein CASSYSTWALQYF.

This rearrangement joins TRBV6-1 to TRBJ1-2; TRBD1 is a possible D gene (5 bases). This CDR3 has 15 amino acids. Trimming left V 0 bases short and J 4 bases short, with 12 bases between. Germline loops: CDR1 MNHNS, CDR2 SASEGT. The CDR3 loop reads CASSEARQGGYGYTF. In DNA form, the CDR3 reads TGTGCCAGCAGTGAAGCAAGGCAGGGTGGCTATGGCTACACCTTC.

This chain uses TRBV28 with TRBJ1-5; D perhaps matches TRBD1 (5 bases). CDR1 and CDR2 from the germline V gene are MDHEN and SYDVKM. The CDR3 has 14 residues. V gave up 6 bases and J gave up 3 bases, with 12 bases separating them. CDR3 DNA: TGTGCCAGCAGCAACCGGGACCTCAATCAGCCCCAGCATTTT. This codes for CASSNRDLNQPQHF.

The CDR3 sequence is CASSTGKMNTEAFF. Written as DNA, the CDR3 is TGTGCCAGTAGTACCGGGAAGATGAACACTGAAGCTTTCTTT. This chain uses TRBV19 with TRBJ1-1; D is unresolved. The ends were cut back, 4 bases at V and 0 bases at J, with 9 bases in the middle. CDR3 length: 14 amino acids. The germline gives CDR1 LNHDA, CDR2 SQIVND (reference sequence). Looking up the rest from reference TRBV19 and TRBJ1-1 gives the full variable domain: DGGITQSPKYLFRKEGQNVTLSCEQNLNHDAMYWYRQDPGQGLRLIYYSQIVNDFQKGDIAEGYSVSREKKESFPLTVTSAQKNPTAFYLCASSTGKMNTEAFFGQGTRLTVV.

This sequence joins TRBV6-5 and TRBJ1-1; D is uncertain. V was clipped by 2 bases and J by 4 bases, with 2 bases between them. The germline gives CDR1 MNHEY, CDR2 SVGAGI. The CDR3 covers 11 residues. DNA of the CDR3: TGTGCCAGCAGTTACGGCACTGAAGCTTTCTTT. Encoded protein: CASSYGTEAFF.